The rows below give T cell receptor beta chains drawn from one sample of a study of T cells after yellow fever vaccination. TCRdb independently ran MiXCR on the 5' RACE reads; one entry per CDR3 protein. The table lists more than 200,000 distinct CDR3 sequences, roughly 3.7% of them singletons. The input for sequencing was PBMCs, taken 15 days after the yellow fever booster vaccination. The source is a man in his late teens or twenties who received the YFV17D yellow fever vaccine. Both conserved end residues are part of each CDR3. Fields, in order: J gene, clone size, V gene, D gene, CDR3 DNA, CDR3 protein. D genes are given only for firm matches. Not every row has a clone size; where given, it reads once, few, many or a size class.

j_call: TRBJ1-6; clone_size: many; v_call: TRBV20-1; d_call: .; cdr3_nt: TGCAGTGCTAGAGCCCAGACAGGAGTTTGGTCACCCCTCCACTTT; cdr3_aa: CSARAQTGVWSPLHF
j_call: TRBJ1-2; clone_size: many; v_call: TRBV10-3; d_call: .; cdr3_nt: TGTGCCATCAGCCTGGGCCGAGACTATGGCTACACCTTC; cdr3_aa: CAISLGRDYGYTF
j_call: TRBJ2-7; clone_size: many; v_call: TRBV5-6; d_call: .; cdr3_nt: TGTGCCAGCACTCGACGGGGCAGCAGGCAGTACTTC; cdr3_aa: CASTRRGSRQYF
j_call: TRBJ1-1; clone_size: many; v_call: TRBV4-1; d_call: .; cdr3_nt: TGCGCCAGCAGCCACCATCCGGGAGCAGGGGAAACAAGTGAAGCTTTCTTT; cdr3_aa: CASSHHPGAGETSEAFF
j_call: TRBJ1-2; clone_size: few; v_call: TRBV5-4; d_call: .; cdr3_nt: TGTGCCAGCAGCTTGGGGACGGAGTCTGGCTACACCTTC; cdr3_aa: CASSLGTESGYTF
j_call: TRBJ1-5; clone_size: many; v_call: TRBV7-6; d_call: .; cdr3_nt: TGTGCCAGCAGGTATCAGCCCCAGCATTTT; cdr3_aa: CASRYQPQHF
j_call: TRBJ1-2; clone_size: many; v_call: TRBV24-1; d_call: .; cdr3_nt: TGTGCCACCAGTGAGGGGACCTTCGATGGCTACACCTTC; cdr3_aa: CATSEGTFDGYTF
j_call: TRBJ2-3; clone_size: many; v_call: TRBV2; d_call: .; cdr3_nt: TGTGCCAGCAAGAAGGCCCCTAGCACAGATACGCAGTATTTT; cdr3_aa: CASKKAPSTDTQYF
j_call: TRBJ2-7; clone_size: many; v_call: TRBV4-1; d_call: .; cdr3_nt: TGCGCCAGCAGCCAAGAAACCGGGCAAATCTACGAGCAGTACTTC; cdr3_aa: CASSQETGQIYEQYF
j_call: TRBJ1-1; clone_size: many; v_call: TRBV7-2; d_call: .; cdr3_nt: TGTGCCAGCAGCTTACTCGGTAGGGAAGCTTTCTTT; cdr3_aa: CASSLLGREAFF
j_call: TRBJ2-1; clone_size: many; v_call: TRBV6-5; d_call: .; cdr3_nt: TGTGCCAGCAGTCCCGGACAGTACAATGAGCAGTTCTTC; cdr3_aa: CASSPGQYNEQFF
j_call: TRBJ2-2; clone_size: many; v_call: TRBV29-1; d_call: TRBD1; cdr3_nt: TGCAGTGCCGGACAGGGGGCGATCGGGGAGCTGTTTTTT; cdr3_aa: CSAGQGAIGELFF
j_call: TRBJ1-1; clone_size: many; v_call: TRBV9; d_call: TRBD1; cdr3_nt: TGTGCCAGCAGCGTAGGGGGACAGGGGAAAGAAGCTTTCTTT; cdr3_aa: CASSVGGQGKEAFF
j_call: TRBJ2-3; clone_size: many; v_call: TRBV7-3; d_call: TRBD1; cdr3_nt: TGTGCCAGCAGCTCCGGGACAGGGCGCACAGATACGCAGTATTTT; cdr3_aa: CASSSGTGRTDTQYF
j_call: TRBJ2-3; clone_size: many; v_call: TRBV7-6; d_call: TRBD1; cdr3_nt: TGTGCCAGCAGCAGACGCGGAACAGGGGTTAGAACAGATACGCAGTATTTT; cdr3_aa: CASSRRGTGVRTDTQYF
j_call: TRBJ2-3; clone_size: few; v_call: TRBV7-2; d_call: .; cdr3_nt: TGTGCCAGCAGCTTGCCGGGGTTCTATTCAACGGAATACACAGATACGCAGTATTTT; cdr3_aa: CASSLPGFYSTEYTDTQYF
j_call: TRBJ1-1; clone_size: many; v_call: TRBV20-1; d_call: .; cdr3_nt: TGCAGTGCTAGGATCGGGACTAGGAACACTGAAGCTTTCTTT; cdr3_aa: CSARIGTRNTEAFF
j_call: TRBJ2-2; clone_size: many; v_call: TRBV7-6; d_call: TRBD2; cdr3_nt: TGTGCCAGCAGCTTAGGGCCTAGCGGGGGCACCGGGGAGCTGTTTTTT; cdr3_aa: CASSLGPSGGTGELFF
j_call: TRBJ2-7; clone_size: many; v_call: TRBV19; d_call: .; cdr3_nt: TGTGCCAGCAGCGGGACAGTCGACTCCTACGAGCAGTACTTC; cdr3_aa: CASSGTVDSYEQYF
j_call: TRBJ2-5; clone_size: many; v_call: TRBV10-3; d_call: TRBD1; cdr3_nt: TGTGCCACCTCTACAGGGGTGGAGACCCAGTACTTC; cdr3_aa: CATSTGVETQYF
j_call: TRBJ1-6; clone_size: many; v_call: TRBV9; d_call: TRBD1; cdr3_nt: TGTGCCAGCAGCGACGATCACGGGACAGAGTATAATTCACCCCTCCACTTT; cdr3_aa: CASSDDHGTEYNSPLHF
j_call: TRBJ2-5; clone_size: many; v_call: TRBV6-5; d_call: .; cdr3_nt: TGTGCCAGCACCAAAAGGGGGGCGGGAGAGACCCAGTACTTC; cdr3_aa: CASTKRGAGETQYF
j_call: TRBJ2-5; clone_size: many; v_call: TRBV5-1; d_call: .; cdr3_nt: TGCGCCAGCAGCCCCCCCGCCAGCCAAGAGACCCAGTACTTC; cdr3_aa: CASSPPASQETQYF
j_call: TRBJ2-1; clone_size: .; v_call: TRBV5-1; d_call: .; cdr3_nt: TGCGCCAGCAGCTTTGCCGCAGGGGCAAATGAGCAGTTCTTC; cdr3_aa: CASSFAAGANEQFF
j_call: TRBJ2-1; clone_size: many; v_call: TRBV12-3/TRBV12-4; d_call: TRBD1; cdr3_nt: TGTGCCAGCAGACAGGGGATCGGGAATGAGCAGTTCTTC; cdr3_aa: CASRQGIGNEQFF
j_call: TRBJ2-7; clone_size: many; v_call: TRBV18; d_call: TRBD2; cdr3_nt: TGTGCCAGCTCACCATTAGCGGGGGGCTACGAGCAGTACTTC; cdr3_aa: CASSPLAGGYEQYF
j_call: TRBJ2-7; clone_size: few; v_call: TRBV5-4; d_call: .; cdr3_nt: TGTGCCAGCAGCTTGGAAGGAGGCTACTACGAGCAGTACTTC; cdr3_aa: CASSLEGGYYEQYF
j_call: TRBJ2-2; clone_size: many; v_call: TRBV4-1; d_call: .; cdr3_nt: TGCGCCAGCAGCCAAGATTTATCGACCGGGGAGCTGTTTTTT; cdr3_aa: CASSQDLSTGELFF
j_call: TRBJ1-2; clone_size: .; v_call: TRBV11-1; d_call: .; cdr3_nt: TGTGCCAGCAGCTTGGGCAGCGGGGGCTACACCTTC; cdr3_aa: CASSLGSGGYTF
j_call: TRBJ2-7; clone_size: many; v_call: TRBV6-1; d_call: .; cdr3_nt: TGTGCCAGCAGTGGATTACTAGCCGAGCAGTACTTC; cdr3_aa: CASSGLLAEQYF
j_call: TRBJ1-5; clone_size: many; v_call: TRBV11-2; d_call: .; cdr3_nt: TGTGCCAGCAGCCCGACTCGAAGGGGAAGGAATCAGCCCCAGCATTTT; cdr3_aa: CASSPTRRGRNQPQHF
j_call: TRBJ2-5; clone_size: .; v_call: TRBV5-4; d_call: .; cdr3_nt: TGTGCCAGCAGCGCGAACAGTGGGGCGCAAGAGACCCAGTACTTC; cdr3_aa: CASSANSGAQETQYF
j_call: TRBJ2-7; clone_size: many; v_call: TRBV9; d_call: .; cdr3_nt: TGTGCCAGCAGCGTAGGGGGTCGGACAATCTACGAGCAGTACTTC; cdr3_aa: CASSVGGRTIYEQYF
j_call: TRBJ2-1; clone_size: many; v_call: TRBV6-5; d_call: .; cdr3_nt: TGTGCCAGCAGTTACGGCCCCATCAATGAGCAGTTCTTC; cdr3_aa: CASSYGPINEQFF
j_call: TRBJ1-5; clone_size: many; v_call: TRBV20-1; d_call: .; cdr3_nt: TGCAGTGCTAGGGAAGGGTCGGCGGGGAATCAGCCCCAGCATTTT; cdr3_aa: CSAREGSAGNQPQHF
j_call: TRBJ1-5; clone_size: many; v_call: TRBV5-6; d_call: .; cdr3_nt: TGTGCCAGCAGCTTGAGGGCAGCACTCTATAGCAATCAGCCCCAGCATTTT; cdr3_aa: CASSLRAALYSNQPQHF
j_call: TRBJ2-7; clone_size: few; v_call: TRBV6-1; d_call: TRBD2; cdr3_nt: TGTGCCAGCAGCGGGGGGGCCGGTGTTTTCGGAAGCGAGCAGTACTTC; cdr3_aa: CASSGGAGVFGSEQYF
j_call: TRBJ2-2; clone_size: many; v_call: TRBV7-2; d_call: TRBD2; cdr3_nt: TGTGCCAGCAGCTTTGCTAGCGGGCACGCCGGGGAGCTGTTTTTT; cdr3_aa: CASSFASGHAGELFF
j_call: TRBJ1-2; clone_size: .; v_call: TRBV5-6; d_call: TRBD1; cdr3_nt: TGTGCCAGCAGCGAGCGGACAGGGCCCATTAACTATGGCTACACCTTC; cdr3_aa: CASSERTGPINYGYTF
j_call: TRBJ2-5; clone_size: many; v_call: TRBV12-3/TRBV12-4; d_call: TRBD1; cdr3_nt: TGCGCCAGCAGCTCAGGGGGCCGGGAGACCCAGTACTTC; cdr3_aa: CASSSGGRETQYF
j_call: TRBJ2-3; clone_size: many; v_call: TRBV3-1; d_call: .; cdr3_nt: TGTGCCAGCAGCGTCCTCACAGATACGCAGTATTTT; cdr3_aa: CASSVLTDTQYF
j_call: TRBJ2-1; clone_size: few; v_call: TRBV19; d_call: .; cdr3_nt: TGTGCCAGTATCGCCGGCAATGAGCAGTTCTTC; cdr3_aa: CASIAGNEQFF
j_call: TRBJ2-3; clone_size: many; v_call: TRBV12-3/TRBV12-4; d_call: .; cdr3_nt: TGTGCCAGCAGTTTATCCCGGGATACGCAGTATTTT; cdr3_aa: CASSLSRDTQYF
j_call: TRBJ1-1; clone_size: many; v_call: TRBV10-2; d_call: .; cdr3_nt: TGCGCCAGCAGTCTGCTGTTGCGGAACACTGAAGCTTTCTTT; cdr3_aa: CASSLLLRNTEAFF
j_call: TRBJ2-1; clone_size: many; v_call: TRBV18; d_call: .; cdr3_nt: TGTGCCAGCTCACCACCGCGACTAGGACATACCCACAATGAGCAGTTCTTC; cdr3_aa: CASSPPRLGHTHNEQFF
j_call: TRBJ1-4; clone_size: many; v_call: TRBV11-2; d_call: .; cdr3_nt: TGTGCCAGCGGCCAGGTTGATGAAAAACTGTTTTTT; cdr3_aa: CASGQVDEKLFF
j_call: TRBJ2-5; clone_size: many; v_call: TRBV7-2; d_call: TRBD2; cdr3_nt: TGTGCCAGCAGCTTAGCGAGCGGGGGGGCCCAAGAGACCCAGTACTTC; cdr3_aa: CASSLASGGAQETQYF
j_call: TRBJ2-2; clone_size: many; v_call: TRBV10-1; d_call: .; cdr3_nt: TGCGCCAGCAGCGCCGGGACTTTGAACACCGGGGAGCTGTTTTTT; cdr3_aa: CASSAGTLNTGELFF
j_call: TRBJ1-1; clone_size: many; v_call: TRBV12-3/TRBV12-4; d_call: .; cdr3_nt: TGTGCCAGCAGTTCCCTGTGGACCCCGAACACTGAAGCTTTCTTT; cdr3_aa: CASSSLWTPNTEAFF
j_call: TRBJ2-1; clone_size: few; v_call: TRBV6-5; d_call: .; cdr3_nt: TGTGCCAGCATCAGGGGAGGTGAGCAGTTCTTC; cdr3_aa: CASIRGGEQFF
j_call: TRBJ2-2; clone_size: .; v_call: TRBV7-2; d_call: TRBD2; cdr3_nt: TGTGCCAGCAGCCCCCGCGGGACTAGCGGGGGGGCCGAGGCCGGGGAGCTGTTTTTT; cdr3_aa: CASSPRGTSGGAEAGELFF
j_call: TRBJ2-1; clone_size: many; v_call: TRBV30; d_call: .; cdr3_nt: TGTGCCTGGACCGCCACTAGTGGGGAGAATGAGCAGTTCTTC; cdr3_aa: CAWTATSGENEQFF
j_call: TRBJ1-1; clone_size: many; v_call: TRBV5-1; d_call: .; cdr3_nt: TGCGCCAGCAGCCAACAGGGCAGGAACACTGAAGCTTTCTTT; cdr3_aa: CASSQQGRNTEAFF